These T cell receptor beta chains were read from a single sample in a study of OX40 agonist ivuxolimab in advanced cancers. Repertoires were generated with immunoSEQ multiplex PCR, while TCRdb's copy carries only in-frame clones and drops some. The table includes 75,000 to 95,000 clones, around 90% detected once. The sample was CD4+ or CD8+ T cells sorted from blood, taken in a trial of the OX40 agonist ivuxolimab. The receptors were gathered from an adult with an advanced solid tumor such as melanoma, head and neck, liver or kidney cancer. Both conserved end residues are part of each CDR3. D genes are given only for firm matches. Not all rows give a size; the values are once, few, many and, for expanded clones, a class.

d_gene	abundance	v_gene	j_gene	CDR3nt	CDR3aa
.	.	TRBV18	TRBJ2-7	TGTGCCAGCTCACCATACGGGGGCGGGTACGAGCAGTACTTC	CASSPYGGGYEQYF
TRBD1	few	TRBV6-5	TRBJ2-5	TGTGCCAGCAGTTACTCTTACAGGGGCGAGACCCAGTACTTC	CASSYSYRGETQYF
.	.	TRBV5-6	TRBJ1-2	TGTGCCAGCAGCTCCGGGGGGGACTATGGCTACACCTTC	CASSSGGDYGYTF
.	.	TRBV6-1	TRBJ1-4	TGTGCCAGCAGTCGCGGGACAAACTATGAAAAACTGTTTTTT	CASSRGTNYEKLFF
TRBD1	medium-sized	TRBV19	TRBJ1-5	TGTGCCAGTAGTATAGGGACAGGGAATCAGCCCCAGCATTTT	CASSIGTGNQPQHF
.	.	TRBV5-1	TRBJ1-6	TGCGCCAGCAGCTTGGATCAAGATTCACCCCTCCACTTT	CASSLDQDSPLHF
.	.	TRBV6-5	TRBJ1-1	TGTGCCAGCAGTCGCACTCGGGCCCCGAACACTGAAGCTTTCTTT	CASSRTRAPNTEAFF
TRBD1	.	TRBV7-9	TRBJ1-4	TGTGCCAGCAGCCCCGGCCGCAGGGGGAACGAAAAACTGTTTTTT	CASSPGRRGNEKLFF
.	.	TRBV10-3	TRBJ1-1	TGTGCCATCAGTGAAGGGAACAGGAACACTGAAGCTTTCTTT	CAISEGNRNTEAFF
.	.	TRBV7-6	TRBJ1-1	TGTGCCAGCAGCTTCAGTACGGGCAGCTGGAACACTGAAGCTTTCTTT	CASSFSTGSWNTEAFF
TRBD2	.	TRBV29-1	TRBJ2-1	TGCAGCGTTGATGCGGGGAGGGATGAGCAGTTCTTC	CSVDAGRDEQFF
TRBD1	once	TRBV5-5	TRBJ2-7	TGTGCCAGCAGCTTGGTCCCGGTACAGGGGGGTGGCGAGCAGTACTTC	CASSLVPVQGGGEQYF
TRBD2	.	TRBV7-9	TRBJ2-7	TGTGCCAGCAGCCCATGGACTAGCGGGATGGGCTACGAGCAGTACTTC	CASSPWTSGMGYEQYF
TRBD2	.	TRBV30	TRBJ2-1	TGTGCCTCCCCTATTAGTAGCGGGGGATCCTACAATGAGCAGTTCTTC	CASPISSGGSYNEQFF
.	once	TRBV4-1	TRBJ1-6	TGCGCCAGCAGCCCGACCTGGCAGGCTGATAATTCACCCCTCCACTTT	CASSPTWQADNSPLHF
.	.	TRBV6-5	TRBJ2-7	TGTGCCAGCGGGCTGACCTACGAGCAGTACTTC	CASGLTYEQYF
TRBD1	.	TRBV14	TRBJ2-7	TGTGCCAGCAGCAAATTGACAGGGGGATTACCTACCTACGAGCAGTACTTC	CASSKLTGGLPTYEQYF
.	.	TRBV6-6	TRBJ2-2	TGTGCCAGCGGTAGTCAGTGGCAGGGCACCGGGGAGCTGTTTTTT	CASGSQWQGTGELFF